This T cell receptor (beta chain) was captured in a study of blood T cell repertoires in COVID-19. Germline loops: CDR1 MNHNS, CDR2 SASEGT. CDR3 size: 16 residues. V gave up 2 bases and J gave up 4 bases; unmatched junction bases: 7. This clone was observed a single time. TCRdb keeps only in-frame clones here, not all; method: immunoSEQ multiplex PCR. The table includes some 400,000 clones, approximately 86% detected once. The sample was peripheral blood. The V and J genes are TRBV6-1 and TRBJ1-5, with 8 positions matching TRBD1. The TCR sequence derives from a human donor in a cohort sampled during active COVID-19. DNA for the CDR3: TGTGCCAGCAGTGAAACGGTGACAGGGGAGAATCAGCCCCAGCATTTT. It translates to CASSETVTGENQPQHF.